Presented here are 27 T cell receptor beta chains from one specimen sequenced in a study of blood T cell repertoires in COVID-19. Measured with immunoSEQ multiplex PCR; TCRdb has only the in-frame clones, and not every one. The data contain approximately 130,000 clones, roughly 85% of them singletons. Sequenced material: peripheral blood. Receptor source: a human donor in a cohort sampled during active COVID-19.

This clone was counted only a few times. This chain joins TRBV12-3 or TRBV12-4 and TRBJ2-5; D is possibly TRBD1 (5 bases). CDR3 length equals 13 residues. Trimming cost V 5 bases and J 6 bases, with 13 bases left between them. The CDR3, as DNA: TGTGCCAGCAGTCCGAGTGGGGCCCAGACCCAGTACTTC. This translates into CASSPSGAQTQYF.

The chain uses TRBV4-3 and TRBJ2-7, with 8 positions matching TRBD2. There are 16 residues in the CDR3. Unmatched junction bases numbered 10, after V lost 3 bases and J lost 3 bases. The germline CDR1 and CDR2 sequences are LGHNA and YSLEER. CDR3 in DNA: TGCGCCAGCAGCCACGATGTAGCGGGGTTGGTCTACGAGCAGTACTTC. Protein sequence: CASSHDVAGLVYEQYF.

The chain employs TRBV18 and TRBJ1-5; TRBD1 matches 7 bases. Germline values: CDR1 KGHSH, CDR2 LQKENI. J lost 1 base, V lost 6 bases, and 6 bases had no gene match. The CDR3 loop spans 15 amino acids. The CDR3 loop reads CASSAEQGSNQPQHF. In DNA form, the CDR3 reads TGTGCCAGCTCCGCCGAACAGGGGAGCAATCAGCCCCAGCATTTT. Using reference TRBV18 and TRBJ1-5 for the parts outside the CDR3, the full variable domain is NAGVMQNPRHLVRRRGQEARLRCSPMKGHSHVYWYRQLPEEGLKFMVYLQKENIIDESGMPKERFSAEFPKEGPSILRIQQVVRGDSAAYFCASSAEQGSNQPQHFGDGTRLSIL.

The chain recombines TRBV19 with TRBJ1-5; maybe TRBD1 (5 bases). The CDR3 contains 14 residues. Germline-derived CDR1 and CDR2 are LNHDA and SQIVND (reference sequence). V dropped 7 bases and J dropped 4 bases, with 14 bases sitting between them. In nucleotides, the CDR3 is TGTGCCAGTAAGCACACAGGACTAAATCAGCCCCAGCATTTT. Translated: CASKHTGLNQPQHF.

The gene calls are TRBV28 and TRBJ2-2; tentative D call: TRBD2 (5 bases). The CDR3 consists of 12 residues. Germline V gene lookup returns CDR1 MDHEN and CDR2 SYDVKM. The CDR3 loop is CAAAGNTGELFF. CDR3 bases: TGTGCGGCGGCGGGGAACACCGGGGAGCTGTTTTTT.

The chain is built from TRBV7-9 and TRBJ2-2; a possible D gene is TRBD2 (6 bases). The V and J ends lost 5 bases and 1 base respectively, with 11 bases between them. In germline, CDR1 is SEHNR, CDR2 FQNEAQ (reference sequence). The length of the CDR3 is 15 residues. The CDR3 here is CASSGYGGNTGELFF. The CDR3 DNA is TGTGCCAGCAGCGGATACGGGGGGAACACCGGGGAGCTGTTTTTT.

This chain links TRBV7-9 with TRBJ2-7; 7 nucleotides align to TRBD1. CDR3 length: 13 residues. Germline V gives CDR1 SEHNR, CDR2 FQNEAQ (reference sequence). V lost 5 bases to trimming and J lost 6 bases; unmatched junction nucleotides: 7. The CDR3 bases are TGTGCCAGCAGCCGCCGGGACAGAACCGAGCAGTACTTC. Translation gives CASSRRDRTEQYF.

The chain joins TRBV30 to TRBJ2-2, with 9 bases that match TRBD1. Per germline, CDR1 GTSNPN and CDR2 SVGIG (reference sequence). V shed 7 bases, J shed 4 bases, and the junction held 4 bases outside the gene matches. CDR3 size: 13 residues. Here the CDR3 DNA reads TGTGCCTCCAACAGGGGGCCCACCGGGGAGCTGTTTTTT. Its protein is CASNRGPTGELFF.

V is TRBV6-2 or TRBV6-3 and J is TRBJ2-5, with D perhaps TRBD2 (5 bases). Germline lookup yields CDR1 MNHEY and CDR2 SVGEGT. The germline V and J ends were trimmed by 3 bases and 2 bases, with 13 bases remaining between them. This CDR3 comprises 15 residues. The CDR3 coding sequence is TGTGCCAGCAGTTATAACGGGGAGAGTCAAGAGACCCAGTACTTC. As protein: CASSYNGESQETQYF.

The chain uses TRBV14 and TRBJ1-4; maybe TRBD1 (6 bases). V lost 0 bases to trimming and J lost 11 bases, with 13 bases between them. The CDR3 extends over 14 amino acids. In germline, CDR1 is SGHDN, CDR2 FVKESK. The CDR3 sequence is CASSQDWGGGKLFF. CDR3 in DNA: TGTGCCAGCAGCCAAGATTGGGGAGGGGGGAAACTGTTTTTT.

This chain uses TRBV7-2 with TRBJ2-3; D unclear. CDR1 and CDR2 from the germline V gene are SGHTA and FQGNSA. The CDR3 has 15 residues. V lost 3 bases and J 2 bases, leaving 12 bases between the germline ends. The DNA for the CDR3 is TGTGCCAGCAGCTTGCGCGCGCGTCTCACAGATACGCAGTATTTT. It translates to CASSLRARLTDTQYF. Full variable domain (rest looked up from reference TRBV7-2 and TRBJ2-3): GAGVSQSPSNKVTEKGKDVELRCDPISGHTALYWYRQSLGQGLEFLIYFQGNSAPDKSGLPSDRFSAERTGGSVSTLTIQRTQQEDSAVYLCASSLRARLTDTQYFGPGTRLTVL.

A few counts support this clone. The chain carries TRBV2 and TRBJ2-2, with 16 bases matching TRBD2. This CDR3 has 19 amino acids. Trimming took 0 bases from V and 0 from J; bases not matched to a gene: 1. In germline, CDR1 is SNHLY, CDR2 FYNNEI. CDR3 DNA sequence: TGTGCCAGCAGTGAAGCGGGACTAGCGGGAGGGCCGAACACCGGGGAGCTGTTTTTT. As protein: CASSEAGLAGGPNTGELFF.

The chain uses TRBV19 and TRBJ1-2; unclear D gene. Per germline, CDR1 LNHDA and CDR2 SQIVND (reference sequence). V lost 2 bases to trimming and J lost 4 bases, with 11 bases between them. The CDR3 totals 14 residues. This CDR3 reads CASSITPGSYGYTF. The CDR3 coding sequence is TGTGCCAGTAGTATAACACCTGGTTCCTATGGCTACACCTTC.

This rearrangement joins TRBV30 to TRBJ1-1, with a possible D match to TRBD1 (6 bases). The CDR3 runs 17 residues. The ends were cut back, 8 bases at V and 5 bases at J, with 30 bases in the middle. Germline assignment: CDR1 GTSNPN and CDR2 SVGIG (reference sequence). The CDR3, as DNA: TGTGCCCAACGTTTAAATGATCCCGGCAGGGGATGGACTGAAGCTTTCTTT. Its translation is CAQRLNDPGRGWTEAFF. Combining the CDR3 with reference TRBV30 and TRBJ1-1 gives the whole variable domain SQTIHQWPATLVQPVGSPLSLECTVEGTSNPNLYWYRQAAGRGLQLLFYSVGIGQISSEVPQNLSASRPQDRQFILSSKKLLLSDSGFYLCAQRLNDPGRGWTEAFFGQGTRLTVV.

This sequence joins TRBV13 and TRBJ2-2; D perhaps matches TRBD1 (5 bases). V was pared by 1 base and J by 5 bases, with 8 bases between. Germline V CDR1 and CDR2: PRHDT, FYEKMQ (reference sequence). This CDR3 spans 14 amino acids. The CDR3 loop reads CASSLEQETGELFF. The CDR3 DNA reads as TGTGCCAGCAGCTTAGAACAGGAGACCGGGGAGCTGTTTTTT.

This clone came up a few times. CDR3 sequence reads: CASSEGTSNEQYF. The DNA for the CDR3 is TGTGCCAGCAGTGAAGGGACATCGAACGAGCAGTACTTC. This sequence joins TRBV2 and TRBJ2-7; D is perhaps TRBD1 (5 bases). Looked up from germline, CDR1 is SNHLY and CDR2 is FYNNEI. The CDR3 is made up of 13 amino acids. Trimming left V 1 base short and J 5 bases short, with 9 bases between.

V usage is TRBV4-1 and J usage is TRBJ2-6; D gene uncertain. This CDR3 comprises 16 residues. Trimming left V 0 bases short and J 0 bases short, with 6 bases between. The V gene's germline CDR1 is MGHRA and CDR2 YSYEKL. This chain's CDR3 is CASSQEGLSGANVLTF. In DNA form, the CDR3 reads TGCGCCAGCAGCCAAGAGGGCCTCTCTGGGGCCAACGTCCTGACTTTC.

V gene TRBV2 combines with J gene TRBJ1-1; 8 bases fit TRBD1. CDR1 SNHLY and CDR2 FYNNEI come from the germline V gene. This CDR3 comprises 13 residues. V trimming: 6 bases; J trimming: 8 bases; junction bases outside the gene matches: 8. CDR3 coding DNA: TGTGCCAGCAGAGCCGGGACAGGAAGCGAAGCTTTCTTT. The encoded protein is CASRAGTGSEAFF. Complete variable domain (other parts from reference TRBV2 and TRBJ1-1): EPEVTQTPSHQVTQMGQEVILRCVPISNHLYFYWYRQILGQKVEFLVSFYNNEISEKSEIFDDQFSVERPDGSNFTLKIRSTKLEDSAMYFCASRAGTGSEAFFGQGTRLTVV.

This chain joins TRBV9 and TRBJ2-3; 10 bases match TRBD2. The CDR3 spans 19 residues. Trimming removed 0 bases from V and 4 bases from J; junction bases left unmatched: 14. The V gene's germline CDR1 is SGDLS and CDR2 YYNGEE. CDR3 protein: CASSVGVSGGRAYADTQYF. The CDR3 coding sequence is TGTGCCAGCAGCGTAGGCGTTAGCGGGGGGCGCGCGTATGCAGATACGCAGTATTTT.

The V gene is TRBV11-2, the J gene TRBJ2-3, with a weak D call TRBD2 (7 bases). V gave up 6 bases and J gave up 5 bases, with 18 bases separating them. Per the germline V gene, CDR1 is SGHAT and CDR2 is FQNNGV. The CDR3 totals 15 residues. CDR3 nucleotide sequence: TGTGCCAGCAGAAAAAACGGGGGGCGCATAGATACGCAGTATTTT. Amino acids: CASRKNGGRIDTQYF.

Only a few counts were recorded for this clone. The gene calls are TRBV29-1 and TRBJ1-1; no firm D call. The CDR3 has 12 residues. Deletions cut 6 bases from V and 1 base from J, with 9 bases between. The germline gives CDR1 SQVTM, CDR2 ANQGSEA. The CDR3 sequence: CSVAGENTEAFF. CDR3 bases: TGCAGCGTAGCCGGGGAGAACACTGAAGCTTTCTTT.

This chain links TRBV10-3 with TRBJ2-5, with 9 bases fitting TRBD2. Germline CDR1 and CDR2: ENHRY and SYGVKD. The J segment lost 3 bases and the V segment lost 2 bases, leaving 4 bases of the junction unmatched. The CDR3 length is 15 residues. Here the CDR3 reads CAISEGGLAEETQYF. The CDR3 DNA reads TGTGCCATCAGTGAGGGGGGACTAGCCGAAGAGACCCAGTACTTC.

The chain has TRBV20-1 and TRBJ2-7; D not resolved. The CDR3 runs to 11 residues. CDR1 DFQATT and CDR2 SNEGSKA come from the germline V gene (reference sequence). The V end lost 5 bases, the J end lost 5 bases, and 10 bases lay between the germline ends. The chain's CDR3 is CSAPRLNEQYF. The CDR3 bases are TGCAGTGCTCCGCGACTCAACGAGCAGTACTTC.

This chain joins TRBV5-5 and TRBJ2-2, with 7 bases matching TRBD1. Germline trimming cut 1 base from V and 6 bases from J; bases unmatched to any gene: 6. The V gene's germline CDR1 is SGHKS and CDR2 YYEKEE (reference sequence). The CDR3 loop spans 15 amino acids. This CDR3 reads CASSLTGERSGELFF. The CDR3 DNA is TGTGCCAGCAGCTTGACAGGGGAAAGGTCCGGGGAGCTGTTTTTT.

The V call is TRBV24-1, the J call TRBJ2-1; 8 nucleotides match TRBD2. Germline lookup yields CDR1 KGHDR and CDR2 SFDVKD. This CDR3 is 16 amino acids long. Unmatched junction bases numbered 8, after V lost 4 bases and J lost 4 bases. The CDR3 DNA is TGTGCCACCAGTGACCCGCAGCGGGAGACGTACAATGAGCAGTTCTTC. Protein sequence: CATSDPQRETYNEQFF.

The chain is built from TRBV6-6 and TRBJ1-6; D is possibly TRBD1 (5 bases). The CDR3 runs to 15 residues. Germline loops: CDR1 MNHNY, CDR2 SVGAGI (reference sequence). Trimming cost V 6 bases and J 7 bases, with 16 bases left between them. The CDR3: CASREGAGGNSPLHF. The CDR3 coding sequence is TGTGCCAGCAGAGAAGGGGCAGGAGGGAATTCACCCCTCCACTTT.

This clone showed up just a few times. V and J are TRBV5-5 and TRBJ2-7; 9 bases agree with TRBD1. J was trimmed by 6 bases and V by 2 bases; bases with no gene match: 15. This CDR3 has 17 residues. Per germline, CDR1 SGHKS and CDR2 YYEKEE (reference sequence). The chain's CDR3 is CASSFRLIGQGTGEQYF. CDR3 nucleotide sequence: TGTGCCAGCAGCTTCCGGTTAATTGGACAGGGGACGGGCGAGCAGTACTTC.